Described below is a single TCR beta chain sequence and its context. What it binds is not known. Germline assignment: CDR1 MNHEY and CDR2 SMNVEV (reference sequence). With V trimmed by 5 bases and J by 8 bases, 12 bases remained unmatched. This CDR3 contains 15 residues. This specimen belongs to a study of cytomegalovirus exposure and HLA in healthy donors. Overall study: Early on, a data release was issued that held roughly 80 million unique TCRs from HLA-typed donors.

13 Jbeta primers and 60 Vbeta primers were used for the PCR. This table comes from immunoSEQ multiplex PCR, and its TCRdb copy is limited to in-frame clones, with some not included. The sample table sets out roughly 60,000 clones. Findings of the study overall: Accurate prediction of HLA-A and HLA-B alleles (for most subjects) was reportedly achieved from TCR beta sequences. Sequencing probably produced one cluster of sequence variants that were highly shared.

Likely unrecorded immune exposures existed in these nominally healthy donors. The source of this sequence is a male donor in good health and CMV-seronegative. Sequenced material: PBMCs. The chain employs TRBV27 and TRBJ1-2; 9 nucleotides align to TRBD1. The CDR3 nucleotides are TGTGCCAGCAGTCCGCCCGGACAGGGGAGTGTAGGCTACACCTTC. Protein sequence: CASSPPGQGSVGYTF.